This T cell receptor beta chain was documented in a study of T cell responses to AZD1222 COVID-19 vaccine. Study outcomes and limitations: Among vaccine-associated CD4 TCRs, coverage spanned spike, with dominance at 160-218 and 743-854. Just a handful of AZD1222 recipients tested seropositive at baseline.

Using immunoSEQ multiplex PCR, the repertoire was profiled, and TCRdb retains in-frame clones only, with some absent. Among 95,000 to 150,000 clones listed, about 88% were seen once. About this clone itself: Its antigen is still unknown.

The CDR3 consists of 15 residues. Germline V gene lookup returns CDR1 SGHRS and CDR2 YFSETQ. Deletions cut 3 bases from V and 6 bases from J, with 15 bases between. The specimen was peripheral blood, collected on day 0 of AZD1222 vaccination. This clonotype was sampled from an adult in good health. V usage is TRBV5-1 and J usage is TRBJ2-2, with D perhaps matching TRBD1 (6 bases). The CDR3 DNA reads TGCGCCAGCAGCTGGGGGCACGGGGATCCCGGGGAGCTGTTTTTT. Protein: CASSWGHGDPGELFF.